The next 27 T cell receptor beta chains were all read from a single sample in a study of blood T cell repertoires in COVID-19. TCRdb's table, derived via immunoSEQ multiplex PCR, lists solely in-frame clones and lacks some. Of approximately 210,000 clones listed, 75% to 90% were seen once; the top ten hold under 5.5%. The sequencing input was peripheral blood. The receptors were sampled from a woman in her 40s with acute or convalescent COVID-19.

The V gene is TRBV6-4, the J gene TRBJ1-2, with a tentative D call TRBD1 (5 bases). Per the germline V gene, CDR1 is MRHNA and CDR2 is SNTAGT. This CDR3 comprises 15 residues. Trimming took 6 bases from V and 0 from J, leaving 14 bases between them. The CDR3 DNA sequence: TGTGCCAGCAGACCTACTACGACAGCTAACTATGGCTACACCTTC. It is translated as CASRPTTTANYGYTF.

The gene calls are TRBV6-2 or TRBV6-3 and TRBJ2-7; 7 nucleotides line up with TRBD1. The junction had 3 bases not matched to a gene; V was cut back by 6 bases and J by 4 bases. Germline V gene sequence: CDR1 MNHEY, CDR2 SVGEGT. This CDR3 contains 12 residues. CDR3 in DNA: TGTGCCAGCAGCGAACAGGGGTACGAGCAGTACGTC. Translated: CASSEQGYEQYV.

The chain uses TRBV29-1 and TRBJ2-7, with D possibly matching TRBD1 (5 bases). Between the trimmed V and J ends, which lost 8 bases and 1 base, there was a span of 15 bases. In germline, CDR1 is SQVTM, CDR2 ANQGSEA. This CDR3 region has 13 residues. CDR3 bases: TGCAGCCTCCCGCAGGGTCGTTCCTACGAGCAGTACGTC. Translation: CSLPQGRSYEQYV.

J is TRBJ1-5 and V is TRBV19; TRBD1 might be the D (5 bases). From germline, CDR1 is LNHDA and CDR2 SQIVND (reference sequence). CDR3 length: 15 amino acids. Trimming removed 7 bases at V and 0 bases at J, with 13 bases between. The CDR3 region is CASTSRRASNQPQHF. DNA for the CDR3: TGTGCCAGTACCTCCCGCAGGGCTAGCAATCAGCCCCAGCATTTT.

The chain uses TRBV30 and TRBJ2-5; perhaps TRBD2 as D (6 bases). V was pared by 0 bases and J by 1 base, with 9 bases between. Germline CDR1 is GTSNPN and CDR2 is SVGIG (reference sequence). CDR3 length: 14 amino acids. In DNA form, the CDR3 reads TGTGCCTGGAGTGTAACTAGCCTCCAAGAGACCCAGTACTTC. As protein: CAWSVTSLQETQYF.

The rearrangement links TRBV3-1 (or the pseudogene TRBV3-2) to TRBJ2-4; 9 nucleotides line up with TRBD2. The CDR3 extends over 19 amino acids. Germline V CDR1 and CDR2: LGHDT, YNNKEL (reference sequence). The V segment lost 0 bases and the J segment 3 bases; nucleotides outside the gene matches: 12. The CDR3 DNA reads as TGTGCCAGCAGCCAAGAAAGGTCTAGCGGGGTAGGAGGCAAAAACATTCAGTACTTC. It encodes CASSQERSSGVGGKNIQYF.

The chain is built from TRBV12-3 or TRBV12-4 and TRBJ1-1, with D perhaps TRBD1 (6 bases). The CDR3 runs to 12 residues. Deletions cut 7 bases from V and 7 bases from J, with 13 bases between. The CDR3 protein is CASTSGQFEAFF. The CDR3 DNA is TGTGCCAGCACTTCCGGACAGTTTGAAGCTTTCTTT.

This sequence joins TRBV7-8 and TRBJ1-4; 9 nucleotides match TRBD1. V lost 5 bases to trimming and J lost 7 bases; unmatched junction nucleotides: 11. Germline V gives CDR1 SGHVS, CDR2 FQNEAQ. The CDR3 runs 16 residues. The CDR3 loop reads CASSPEVGTGSEKLFF. In DNA, the CDR3 is TGTGCCAGCAGCCCCGAGGTTGGGACAGGGAGTGAAAAACTGTTTTTT.

This clone was seen a handful of times. The chain uses TRBV7-2 and TRBJ1-2; maybe TRBD1 (6 bases). V shed 5 bases and J shed 2 bases, with 21 bases lying between them. The V gene's germline CDR1 is SGHTA and CDR2 FQGNSA. The CDR3 sequence is 17 residues long. Here the CDR3 DNA reads TGTGCCAGCAGCCTTGATAGGGGGATAGTGAGCAACTATGGCTACACCTTC. As protein: CASSLDRGIVSNYGYTF.

The CDR3 region has the DNA TGTGCCAGCAGGTCTTCGGGCGGGCAAGAGACCCAGTACTTC. Protein sequence: CASRSSGGQETQYF. The chain uses TRBV2 and TRBJ2-5; a possible D gene is TRBD2 (5 bases). The germline V and J ends were trimmed by 6 bases and 2 bases, with 13 bases remaining between them. CDR3 length equals 14 residues. Germline CDR1 reads SNHLY; CDR2 reads FYNNEI.

The CDR3 region is CASGYGGRTGELFF. The CDR3 DNA reads as TGCGCCTCCGGTTACGGGGGGCGCACCGGGGAGCTGTTTTTT. This rearrangement joins TRBV5-1 to TRBJ2-2; the D gene is possibly TRBD2 (7 bases). The V and J ends lost 10 bases and 4 bases respectively, with 17 bases between them. This CDR3 has 14 residues. The germline CDR1 and CDR2 sequences are SGHRS and YFSETQ.

The chain uses TRBV11-3 and TRBJ2-3, with 11 bases that match TRBD2. The CDR3 has 20 residues. The germline CDR1 and CDR2 sequences are SGHNT and YENEEA. The V gene end was trimmed by 1 base and the J gene end by 3 bases; junction bases not matched to a gene: 15. CDR3 region: CASSLGTRALAGERTDTQYF. CDR3 sequence (DNA): TGTGCCAGCAGCTTAGGCACCCGGGCACTAGCGGGGGAACGGACAGATACGCAGTATTTT.

This chain uses TRBV5-1 with TRBJ2-3, with 10 bases aligning to TRBD2. The V gene end was trimmed by 3 bases and the J gene end by 5 bases; junction bases not matched to a gene: 9. The V gene's germline CDR1 is SGHRS and CDR2 YFSETQ. The CDR3 is 16 amino acids. CDR3 sequence reads: CASSSQRGGRRDTQYF. The CDR3 coding sequence is TGCGCCAGCAGCTCTCAGCGGGGGGGCCGAAGAGATACGCAGTATTTT.

The chain's CDR3 is CASSQPGTAWVGYTF. CDR3 DNA sequence: TGTGCCAGCAGCCAACCTGGGACAGCCTGGGTTGGCTACACCTTC. The chain has TRBV3-1 (or the pseudogene TRBV3-2) and TRBJ1-2; TRBD1 matches 7 bases. The junction had 10 bases not matched to a gene; V was cut back by 2 bases and J by 7 bases. Per the germline V gene, CDR1 is LGHDT and CDR2 is YNNKEL (reference sequence). There are 15 residues in the CDR3.

This clone has a single count. J is TRBJ1-2 and V is TRBV11-2; perhaps TRBD1 as D (5 bases). The CDR3 loop spans 14 amino acids. CDR1 is SGHAT, CDR2 FQNNGV, per germline. V lost 0 bases and J lost 6, with 11 bases in between. For the CDR3, the DNA is TGTGCCAGCAGCTTAGATTTTCGGGGGAATGGCTACACCTTC. As protein: CASSLDFRGNGYTF.

V usage is TRBV7-8 and J usage is TRBJ2-2, with a possible D match to TRBD2 (5 bases). The CDR3 consists of 14 residues. Trimming pared 5 bases from V and 5 bases from J, leaving 12 bases between. The germline V gene has CDR1 SGHVS and CDR2 FQNEAQ. This CDR3 reads CASSTRLPTGELFF. The CDR3 DNA reads TGTGCCAGCAGCACCCGACTACCTACCGGGGAGCTGTTTTTT.

The V call is TRBV7-9, the J call TRBJ1-1; 8 bases agree with TRBD1. The CDR3 runs 14 residues. J gave up 5 bases and V 4 bases, and 6 bases lay outside the gene matches. CDR1 SEHNR and CDR2 FQNEAQ come from the germline V gene (reference sequence). CDR3 in amino acids: CASSSDREGTEAFF. CDR3 nucleotides: TGTGCCAGCAGCTCGGACAGGGAGGGGACTGAAGCTTTCTTT.

The V gene is TRBV4-1, the J gene TRBJ1-2; 8 bases line up with TRBD1. The CDR3 extends over 15 amino acids. Trimming cost V 0 bases and J 7 bases; bases outside gene matches: 7. CDR1 is MGHRA and CDR2 is YSYEKL in the germline V gene. CDR3 DNA: TGCGCCAGCAGCCAAGATGGCAGGGGGCTGAGTGGCTACACCTTC. Amino acids: CASSQDGRGLSGYTF.

The genes are TRBV9 and TRBJ2-2; D is perhaps TRBD2 (6 bases). CDR1 is SGDLS and CDR2 is YYNGEE in the germline V gene. Trimming cost V 6 bases and J 0 bases, with 12 bases left between them. The CDR3 contains 15 residues. CDR3 region: CASTAGNSNTGELFF. Here the CDR3 DNA reads TGTGCCAGCACCGCGGGAAACTCGAACACCGGGGAGCTGTTTTTT.

The chain recombines TRBV10-3 with TRBJ1-1; D is undetermined. Trimming removed 7 bases at V and 0 bases at J, with 12 bases between. The CDR3 sequence is 14 residues long. Germline V gene data show CDR1 as ENHRY and CDR2 as SYGVKD. The CDR3: CAIKVSSMNTEAFF. CDR3 nucleotides: TGTGCCATCAAAGTATCCAGTATGAACACTGAAGCTTTCTTT.

The chain couples TRBV7-9 to TRBJ2-3; D might be TRBD2 (5 bases). Trimming cost V 2 bases and J 3 bases, with 12 bases left between them. The CDR3 spans 15 residues. The germline gives CDR1 SEHNR, CDR2 FQNEAQ (reference sequence). The CDR3 sequence: CASSLMSGVTDTQYF. CDR3 nucleotide sequence: TGTGCCAGCAGCTTAATGTCCGGGGTGACAGATACGCAGTATTTT.

The chain joins TRBV6-5 to TRBJ1-1; perhaps TRBD1 as D (5 bases). Germline CDR1 is MNHEY and CDR2 is SVGAGI. The CDR3 totals 15 residues. Trimming removed 6 bases from V and 1 base from J, with 15 bases in between. The CDR3 region is CASRPFGQGNTEAFF. The CDR3 nucleotides read TGTGCCAGCAGGCCCTTTGGCCAGGGGAACACTGAAGCTTTCTTT.

This rearrangement joins TRBV3-1 (or the pseudogene TRBV3-2) to TRBJ2-2; 7 nucleotides align to TRBD2. The CDR3 sequence is 15 residues long. J was trimmed by 0 bases and V by 7 bases; bases with no gene match: 5. Germline CDR1 reads LGHDT; CDR2 reads YNNKEL (reference sequence). CDR3 sequence: CASTLRETNTGELFF. CDR3 DNA sequence: TGTGCCAGCACTCTGCGGGAGACGAACACCGGGGAGCTGTTTTTT.

This chain links TRBV25-1 with TRBJ2-1, with D perhaps matching TRBD1 (6 bases). This CDR3 spans 14 amino acids. The V end was cut by 5 bases, the J end by 1 base, with 9 bases between. Germline V gene sequence: CDR1 MGHDK, CDR2 SYGVNS. CDR3 bases: TGTGCCAGCAGTCAAGGGGGATCCTACAATGAGCAGTTCTTC. It specifies CASSQGGSYNEQFF.

Only one count was recorded for this clone. The CDR3 loop reads CASFLVSSGLSGSETQYF. The CDR3 nucleotides are TGTGCCAGCTTCTTGGTCTCTAGCGGGTTGTCGGGTAGTGAGACCCAGTACTTC. This chain uses TRBV2 with TRBJ2-5; 8 bases agree with TRBD2. Germline V gene lookup returns CDR1 SNHLY and CDR2 FYNNEI. The CDR3 loop spans 18 amino acids. The V segment lost 8 bases and the J segment 5 bases; nucleotides outside the gene matches: 22.

This rearrangement joins TRBV18 to TRBJ2-6; D not certain. CDR3 size: 16 residues. The germline V and J ends were trimmed by 6 bases and 4 bases, with 16 bases remaining between them. Germline CDR1 and CDR2: KGHSH and LQKENI. CDR3 sequence (DNA): TGTGCCAGCTCCAACCAGGCCGTACCAGGGGCCAACGTCCTGACTTTC. Protein product: CASSNQAVPGANVLTF. Drawing the rest from reference TRBV18 and TRBJ2-6, the complete variable domain is NAGVMQNPRHLVRRRGQEARLRCSPMKGHSHVYWYRQLPEEGLKFMVYLQKENIIDESGMPKERFSAEFPKEGPSILRIQQVVRGDSAAYFCASSNQAVPGANVLTFGAGSRLTVL.

V and J are TRBV5-5 and TRBJ1-5; perhaps TRBD1 as D (5 bases). The germline gives CDR1 SGHKS, CDR2 YYEKEE (reference sequence). The CDR3 totals 15 residues. V gave up 0 bases and J gave up 3 bases, with 10 bases separating them. The CDR3 DNA is TGTGCCAGCAGCTTGGTAGGGGCCGCCAATCAGCCCCAGCATTTT. Encoded protein: CASSLVGAANQPQHF.